This T cell receptor beta chain was identified in a study of cytomegalovirus exposure and HLA in healthy donors. The PCR had 60 Vbeta and 13 Jbeta primers. The protocol was immunoSEQ multiplex PCR, while the TCRdb copy is restricted to in-frame clones and leaves out a portion. Here the sample spans approximately 160,000 clones, 65% to 85% being singletons. In germline, CDR1 is LNHNV, CDR2 YYDKDF (reference sequence). With 1 base clipped from V and 0 bases from J, the junction kept 0 bases outside the gene matches. The CDR3 sequence is 17 residues long. This TCR was recovered from a woman aged 45-59 years in good health and CMV-seropositive. The V call is TRBV15, the J call TRBJ2-6; 10 nucleotides line up with TRBD1. Sequenced material: PBMCs. CDR3 region: CATSRGTGGSGANVLTF. CDR3 sequence (DNA): TGTGCCACCAGCAGAGGGACAGGGGGCTCTGGGGCCAACGTCCTGACTTTC. The full variable domain, completed using reference TRBV15 and TRBJ2-6, is DAMVIQNPRYQVTQFGKPVTLSCSQTLNHNVMYWYQQKSSQAPKLLFHYYDKDFNNEADTPDNFQSRRPNTSFCFLDIRSPGLGDTAMYLCATSRGTGGSGANVLTFGAGSRLTVL.